A selection of T cell receptor beta chains follows, all from one sample in a study of T-cell memory formation after mild COVID-19. TCRdb fed the 5' RACE reads into MiXCR, producing one record per CDR3 protein. The table includes 180,000 or so distinct CDR3 sequences, 16% detected once. Sequenced: PBMCs or a T cell subset sorted from them (not recorded which). The receptors were sampled from an adult woman who had mild COVID-19 (a few samples of this study predate the infection). Cell type and time point are not known. CDR3s include the opening cysteine and the closing phenylalanine or tryptophan. The D gene is left open where the match is weak. Size values are once, few and many counts, or a class for expanded clones, and some rows have none.

j_call	clone_size	v_call	d_call	cdr3_nt	cdr3_aa
TRBJ2-3	-	TRBV5-1	-	TGCGCCAGCAGGCGGACCGTTAGCACAGATACGCAGTATTTT	CASRRTVSTDTQYF
TRBJ2-5	few	TRBV6-6	-	TGTGCCAGCAAGAGACAGACGGCACAAGAGACCCAGTACTTC	CASKRQTAQETQYF
TRBJ2-1	-	TRBV24-1	-	TGTGACACCAGTGACCACAGGGAAAGACGTGGGAATGAGCAGTTCTTC	CDTSDHRERRGNEQFF
TRBJ2-1	-	TRBV18	TRBD1	TGTGCCAGCTCACCAGGGGCAGGGGGTTACAATGAGCAGTTCTTC	CASSPGAGGYNEQFF
TRBJ2-3	-	TRBV7-8	TRBD2	TGTGCCAGCAGCTTAGCTAGCGGGGGGCTTACAGATACGCAGTATTTT	CASSLASGGLTDTQYF
TRBJ1-2	-	TRBV3-1	-	TGTGCCAGCAGCCAAGAAAAGTATGGCTACACCTTC	CASSQEKYGYTF
TRBJ2-7	-	TRBV4-3	-	TGCGCCAGCAGCCAACGTCCCCGGGAGGAGGGGGCGGTCGCCTACGAGCAGTACTTC	CASSQRPREEGAVAYEQYF
TRBJ1-2	-	TRBV29-1	TRBD1	TGCAGCGTCCCCACGAGGGGGACAGGATTAAAAAACTATGGCTACACCTTC	CSVPTRGTGLKNYGYTF
TRBJ2-3	-	TRBV5-4	-	TGTGCCAGCAGCCACGACCAGCGGAGTGGAGCAGATACGCAGTATTTT	CASSHDQRSGADTQYF
TRBJ2-1	few	TRBV20-1	TRBD2	TGCAGTGCCGCCGCGGGACTAGCGGGAGTTAGTGAGCAGTTCTTC	CSAAAGLAGVSEQFF
TRBJ2-1	many	TRBV23-1	TRBD2	TGCGCCAGCAGTCAATTGCGCGGGAGCCCCTACAATGAGCAGTTCTTC	CASSQLRGSPYNEQFF
TRBJ2-2	-	TRBV20-1	TRBD1	TGCAGTGTCTCGGGGGCAGGGGGCCCCGGGGAGCTGTTTTTT	CSVSGAGGPGELFF
TRBJ2-7	-	TRBV7-2	TRBD1	TGTGCCAGCAGCTTGGACAGGGTAACAACCTACGAGCAGTACTTC	CASSLDRVTTYEQYF
TRBJ2-7	few	TRBV2	TRBD1	TGTGCCAGCAGTGATAGGGCGGACAGGGTAAACGAGCAGTACTTC	CASSDRADRVNEQYF
TRBJ1-5	few	TRBV24-1	TRBD1	TGTGCCACCGGACAGGGGAGGGGGCAGCCCCAGCATTTT	CATGQGRGQPQHF
TRBJ2-6	few	TRBV5-1	-	TGCGCCAGCAGCTTGAAGCAGCCCTCTGGGGCCAACGTCCTGACTTTC	CASSLKQPSGANVLTF
TRBJ2-5	-	TRBV9	-	TGTGCCAGCAGCGTAGGACCCATCCAAGAGACCCAGTACTTC	CASSVGPIQETQYF
TRBJ2-5	-	TRBV24-1	-	TGTGCCACCAGAATAGGAGGAGAGACCCAGTACTTC	CATRIGGETQYF
TRBJ2-3	few	TRBV7-2	-	TGTGCCAGCAGCCCCTCAGGGAAGACAGATACGCAGTATTTT	CASSPSGKTDTQYF
TRBJ2-3	-	TRBV14	-	TGTGCCAGCAGCCAAGTTGGCACCGGGACAACTAGCACAGATACGCAGTATTTT	CASSQVGTGTTSTDTQYF
TRBJ2-1	-	TRBV5-5	TRBD2	TGTGCCAGCAGCTTGGCCTCGACGCGGGAGCTTGAGCAGTTCTTC	CASSLASTRELEQFF
TRBJ1-1	once	TRBV13	-	TGTGCCAGCAGCTTACCCAGGGCGGAAGTTAGCACTGAAGCTTTCTTT	CASSLPRAEVSTEAFF
TRBJ1-5	few	TRBV3-1	TRBD1	TGTGCCAGCAGCCCCGGGACAGTCCCAAATCAGCCCCAGCATTTT	CASSPGTVPNQPQHF
TRBJ1-3	few	TRBV6-6	-	TGTGCCAGTCGAAGCTCTGGAAACACCATATATTTT	CASRSSGNTIYF
TRBJ2-7	many	TRBV5-5	TRBD1	TGTGCCAGCAGTTCTAGGGGGCCTATCTCCTACGAGCAGTACTTC	CASSSRGPISYEQYF
TRBJ1-2	-	TRBV6-5	-	TGTGCCAGCAGCCCTCACCGCGGGGGCGGGTATGGCTACACCTTC	CASSPHRGGGYGYTF
TRBJ2-7	-	TRBV5-1	TRBD1	TGCGCCAGCAGCAAGGGGACAGGGGGCACGTACGAGCAGTACTTC	CASSKGTGGTYEQYF
TRBJ2-5	-	TRBV7-2	-	TGTGCCAGCAGCTTCGGTCAGGGTCGGCAAGAGACCCAGTACTTC	CASSFGQGRQETQYF
TRBJ2-7	few	TRBV24-1	TRBD1	TGTGCCACCAGTGATTCTCCCGGGACAGGGGCGACACCCTACGAGCAGTACTTC	CATSDSPGTGATPYEQYF
TRBJ2-1	-	TRBV19	TRBD2	TGTGCCAGTCGTCGCGGGACTAGCGGGTACAATGAGCAGTTCTTC	CASRRGTSGYNEQFF
TRBJ1-5	few	TRBV12-3/TRBV12-4	-	TGTGCCAGCAGCTATCATCAGCCCCAGCATTTT	CASSYHQPQHF
TRBJ2-3	-	TRBV5-1	-	TGCGCCAGCAGCGTTCGGGACCCCGGTTTGGGTACGCAGTATTTT	CASSVRDPGLGTQYF
TRBJ2-7	many	TRBV18	TRBD2	TGTGCCAGCTCACACGGGACTAGCATAGACGAGCAGTACTTC	CASSHGTSIDEQYF
TRBJ1-1	-	TRBV7-2	-	TGTGCCAGCAGCTTTCTTTTGGAGGGAGCTTTCTTT	CASSFLLEGAFF
TRBJ1-2	many	TRBV5-1	TRBD1	TGCGCCAGCAGCGAGGGGGCAGCGGATGGCTACACCTTC	CASSEGAADGYTF
TRBJ1-5	few	TRBV7-2	-	TGTGCCAGCAGCTTCAACCGGGGTCAGCCCCAGCATTTT	CASSFNRGQPQHF